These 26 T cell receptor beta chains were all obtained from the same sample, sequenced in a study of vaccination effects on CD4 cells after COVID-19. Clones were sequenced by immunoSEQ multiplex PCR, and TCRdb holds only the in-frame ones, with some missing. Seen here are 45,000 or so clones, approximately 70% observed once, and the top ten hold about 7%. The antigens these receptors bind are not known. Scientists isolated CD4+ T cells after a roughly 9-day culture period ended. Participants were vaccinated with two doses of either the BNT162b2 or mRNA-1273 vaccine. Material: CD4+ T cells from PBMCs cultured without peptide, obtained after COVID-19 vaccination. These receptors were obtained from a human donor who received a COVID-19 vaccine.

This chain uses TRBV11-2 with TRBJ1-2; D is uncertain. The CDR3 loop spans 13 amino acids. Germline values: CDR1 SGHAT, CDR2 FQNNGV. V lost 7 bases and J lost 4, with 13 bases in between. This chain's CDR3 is CASTRQRSYGYTF. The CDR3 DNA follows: TGTGCCAGCACACGGCAGCGATCCTATGGCTACACCTTC.

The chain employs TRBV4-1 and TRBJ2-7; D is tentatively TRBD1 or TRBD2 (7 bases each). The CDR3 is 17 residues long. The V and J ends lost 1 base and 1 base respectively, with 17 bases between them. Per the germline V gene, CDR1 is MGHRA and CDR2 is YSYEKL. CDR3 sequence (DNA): TGCGCCAGCAGCCAAGCCCCACACAGGGGAGGGTCCTACGAGCAGTACTTC. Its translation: CASSQAPHRGGSYEQYF.

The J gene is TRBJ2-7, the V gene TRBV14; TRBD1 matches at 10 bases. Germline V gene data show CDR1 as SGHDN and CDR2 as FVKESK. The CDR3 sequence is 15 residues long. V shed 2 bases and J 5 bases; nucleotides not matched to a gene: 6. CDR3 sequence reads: CASSQWTGGFNEQYF. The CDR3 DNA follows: TGTGCCAGCAGCCAATGGACAGGGGGATTTAACGAGCAGTACTTC.

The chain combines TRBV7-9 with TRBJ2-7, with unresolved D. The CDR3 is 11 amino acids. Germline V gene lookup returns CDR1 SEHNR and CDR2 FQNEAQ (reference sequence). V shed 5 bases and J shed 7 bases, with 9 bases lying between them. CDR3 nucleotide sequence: TGTGCCAGCAGCAGCATAGGAGAGCAGTACTTC. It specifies CASSSIGEQYF.

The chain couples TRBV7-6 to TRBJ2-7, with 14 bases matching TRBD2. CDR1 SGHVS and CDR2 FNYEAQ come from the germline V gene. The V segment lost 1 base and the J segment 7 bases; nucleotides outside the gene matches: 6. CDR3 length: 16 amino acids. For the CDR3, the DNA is TGTGCCAGCAGCTTAGGCCCGGGACTAGCGGGAGTTGAGCAGTACTTC. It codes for CASSLGPGLAGVEQYF.

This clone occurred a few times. The CDR3 spells CASKDLSNTEAFF. The CDR3, as DNA: TGCGCCAGCAAGGACCTCAGCAACACTGAAGCTTTCTTT. The chain uses TRBV5-1 and TRBJ1-1; no reliable D call. CDR3 length equals 13 residues. Trimming took 6 bases from V and 2 from J, leaving 11 bases between them. The germline CDR1 and CDR2 sequences are SGHRS and YFSETQ.

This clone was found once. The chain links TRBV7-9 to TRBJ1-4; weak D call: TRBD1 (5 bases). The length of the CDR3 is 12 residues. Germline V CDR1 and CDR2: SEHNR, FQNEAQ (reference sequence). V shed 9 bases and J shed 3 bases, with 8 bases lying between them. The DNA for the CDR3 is TGTGCCAGTGCAGGGCCTAATGAAAAACTGTTTTTT. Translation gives CASAGPNEKLFF.

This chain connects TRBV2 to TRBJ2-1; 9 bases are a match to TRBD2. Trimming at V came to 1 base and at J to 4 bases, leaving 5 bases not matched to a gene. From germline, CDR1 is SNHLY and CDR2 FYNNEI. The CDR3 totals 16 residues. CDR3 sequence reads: CASSEGRLAVYNEQFF. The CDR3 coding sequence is TGTGCCAGCAGTGAAGGCCGACTAGCGGTTTACAATGAGCAGTTCTTC.

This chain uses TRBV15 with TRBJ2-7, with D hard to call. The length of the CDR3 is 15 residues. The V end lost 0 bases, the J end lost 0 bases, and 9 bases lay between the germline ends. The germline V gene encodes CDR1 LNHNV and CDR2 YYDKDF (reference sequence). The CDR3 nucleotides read TGTGCCACCAGCAGAGACCCAAGTGGCTCCTACGAGCAGTACTTC. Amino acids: CATSRDPSGSYEQYF.

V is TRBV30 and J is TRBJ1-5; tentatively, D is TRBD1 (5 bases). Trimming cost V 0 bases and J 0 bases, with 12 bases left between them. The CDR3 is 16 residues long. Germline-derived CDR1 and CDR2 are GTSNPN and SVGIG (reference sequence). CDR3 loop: CAWSVRAGDSNQPQHF. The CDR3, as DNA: TGTGCCTGGAGTGTACGGGCGGGGGATAGCAATCAGCCCCAGCATTTT.

CDR3 in amino acids: CASSLEDNEQFF. Written as DNA, the CDR3 is TGTGCCAGCAGCTTAGAAGACAATGAGCAGTTCTTC. The chain uses TRBV11-3 and TRBJ2-1; D unresolved. Per the germline V gene, CDR1 is SGHNT and CDR2 is YENEEA. This CDR3 is 12 amino acids long. V was clipped by 0 bases and J by 5 bases, with 2 bases between them.

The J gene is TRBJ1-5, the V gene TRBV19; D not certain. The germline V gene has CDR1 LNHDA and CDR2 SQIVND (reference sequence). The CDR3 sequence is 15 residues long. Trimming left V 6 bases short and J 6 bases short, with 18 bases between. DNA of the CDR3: TGTGCCAGTAGCGAATCTCAGGTTGGTGTTCAGCCCCAGCATTTT. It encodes CASSESQVGVQPQHF.

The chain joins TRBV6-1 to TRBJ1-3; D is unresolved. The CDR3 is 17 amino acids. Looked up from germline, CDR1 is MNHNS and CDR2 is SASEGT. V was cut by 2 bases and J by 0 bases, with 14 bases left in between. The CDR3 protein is CASSERAAQSSGNTIYF. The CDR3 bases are TGTGCCAGCAGTGAAAGGGCAGCCCAGAGCTCTGGAAACACCATATATTTT.

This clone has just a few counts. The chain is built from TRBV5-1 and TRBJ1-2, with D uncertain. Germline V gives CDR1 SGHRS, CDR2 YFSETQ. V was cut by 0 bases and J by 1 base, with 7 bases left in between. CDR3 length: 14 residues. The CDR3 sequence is CASSLDGLNYGYTF. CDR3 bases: TGCGCCAGCAGCTTGGACGGTCTTAACTATGGCTACACCTTC.

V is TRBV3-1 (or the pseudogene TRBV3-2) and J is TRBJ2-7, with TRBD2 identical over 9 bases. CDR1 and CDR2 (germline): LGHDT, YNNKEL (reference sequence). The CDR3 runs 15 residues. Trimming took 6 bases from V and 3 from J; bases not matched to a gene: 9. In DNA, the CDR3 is TGTGCCAGCAGACGGAGCGGGGGGCGCTACTACGAGCAGTACTTC. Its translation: CASRRSGGRYYEQYF.

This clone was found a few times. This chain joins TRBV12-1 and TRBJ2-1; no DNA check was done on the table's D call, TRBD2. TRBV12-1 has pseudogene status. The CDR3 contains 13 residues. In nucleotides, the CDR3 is TGTGCCAGCAGCTTTCGGGAAAACAATGAGCAGTTCTTC. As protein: CASSFRENNEQFF.

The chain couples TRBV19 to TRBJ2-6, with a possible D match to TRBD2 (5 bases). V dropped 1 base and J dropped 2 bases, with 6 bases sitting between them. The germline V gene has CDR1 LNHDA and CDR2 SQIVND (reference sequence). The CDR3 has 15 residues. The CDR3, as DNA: TGTGCCAGTAGTATAGGAGGGACTGGGGCCAACGTCCTGACTTTC. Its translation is CASSIGGTGANVLTF. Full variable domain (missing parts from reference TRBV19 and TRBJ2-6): DGGITQSPKYLFRKEGQNVTLSCEQNLNHDAMYWYRQDPGQGLRLIYYSQIVNDFQKGDIAEGYSVSREKKESFPLTVTSAQKNPTAFYLCASSIGGTGANVLTFGAGSRLTVL.

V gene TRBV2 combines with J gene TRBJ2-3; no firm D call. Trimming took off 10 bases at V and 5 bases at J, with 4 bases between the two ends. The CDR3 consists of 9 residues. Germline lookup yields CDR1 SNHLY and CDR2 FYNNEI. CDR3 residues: CATGDTQYF. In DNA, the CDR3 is TGTGCCACGGGAGATACGCAGTATTTT.

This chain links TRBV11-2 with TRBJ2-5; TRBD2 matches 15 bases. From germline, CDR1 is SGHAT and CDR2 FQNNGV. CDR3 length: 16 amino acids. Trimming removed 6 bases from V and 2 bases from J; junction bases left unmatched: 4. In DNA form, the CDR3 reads TGTGCCAGCAGTCCTGGACTAGCGGGGGGGCAAGAGACCCAGTACTTC. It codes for CASSPGLAGGQETQYF.

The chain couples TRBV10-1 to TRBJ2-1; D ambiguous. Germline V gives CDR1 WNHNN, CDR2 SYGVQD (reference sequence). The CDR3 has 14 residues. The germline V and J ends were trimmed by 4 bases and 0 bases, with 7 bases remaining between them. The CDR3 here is CASSGSSSYNEQFF. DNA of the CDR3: TGCGCCAGCAGTGGTAGTAGCTCCTACAATGAGCAGTTCTTC.

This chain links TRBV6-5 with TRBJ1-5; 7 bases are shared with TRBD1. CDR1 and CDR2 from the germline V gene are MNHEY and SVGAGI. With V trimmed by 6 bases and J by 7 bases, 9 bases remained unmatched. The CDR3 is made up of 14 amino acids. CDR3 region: CASSVQGPTQPQHF. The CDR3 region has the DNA TGTGCCAGCAGCGTACAGGGGCCTACACAGCCCCAGCATTTT.

CDR3 sequence (DNA): TGTGCCAGCAGCTTGGACCGGACTAGCGGGGGGTCAGATACGCAGTATTTT. It encodes CASSLDRTSGGSDTQYF. This chain joins TRBV5-6 and TRBJ2-3; 14 positions agree with TRBD2. This CDR3 region has 17 residues. The trim removed 0 bases at V and 4 bases at J, leaving 4 bases unmatched. Germline V gives CDR1 SGHDT, CDR2 YYEEEE. The full variable domain, completed using reference TRBV5-6 and TRBJ2-3, is DAGVTQSPTHLIKTRGQQVTLRCSPKSGHDTVSWYQQALGQGPQFIFQYYEEEERQRGNFPDRFSGHQFPNYSSELNVNALLLGDSALYLCASSLDRTSGGSDTQYFGPGTRLTVL.

This CDR3 is CASSAGTDYEQYF. The DNA for the CDR3 is TGTGCCAGCTCAGCCGGGACAGACTACGAGCAGTACTTC. This rearrangement joins TRBV18 to TRBJ2-7; 7 nucleotides agree with TRBD1. Germline lookup yields CDR1 KGHSH and CDR2 LQKENI. V shed 5 bases and J 3 bases; nucleotides not matched to a gene: 4. This CDR3 comprises 13 residues.

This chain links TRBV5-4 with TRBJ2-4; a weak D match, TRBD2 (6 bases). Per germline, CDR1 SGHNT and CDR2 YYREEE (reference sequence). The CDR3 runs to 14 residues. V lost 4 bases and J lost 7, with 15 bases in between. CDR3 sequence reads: CASSKTGTRNIQYF. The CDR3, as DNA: TGTGCCAGCAGCAAAACCGGGACTCGGAACATTCAGTACTTC. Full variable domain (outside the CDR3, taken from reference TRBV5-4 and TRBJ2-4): ETGVTQSPTHLIKTRGQQVTLRCSSQSGHNTVSWYQQALGQGPQFIFQYYREEENGRGNFPPRFSGLQFPNYSSELNVNALELDDSALYLCASSKTGTRNIQYFGAGTRLSVL.

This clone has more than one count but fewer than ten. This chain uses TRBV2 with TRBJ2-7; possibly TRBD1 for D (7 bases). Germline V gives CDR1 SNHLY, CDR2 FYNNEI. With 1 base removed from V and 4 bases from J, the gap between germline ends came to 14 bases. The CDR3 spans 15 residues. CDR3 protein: CASSEGQGGNYEQYF. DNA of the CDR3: TGTGCCAGCAGTGAAGGGCAGGGGGGAAATTACGAGCAGTACTTC. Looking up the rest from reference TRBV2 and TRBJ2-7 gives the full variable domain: EPEVTQTPSHQVTQMGQEVILRCVPISNHLYFYWYRQILGQKVEFLVSFYNNEISEKSEIFDDQFSVERPDGSNFTLKIRSTKLEDSAMYFCASSEGQGGNYEQYFGPGTRLTVT.

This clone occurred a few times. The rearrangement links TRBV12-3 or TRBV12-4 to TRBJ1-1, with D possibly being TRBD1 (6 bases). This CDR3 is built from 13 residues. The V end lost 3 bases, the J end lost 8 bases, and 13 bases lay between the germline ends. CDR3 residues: CASSFVGRGEAFF. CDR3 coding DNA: TGTGCCAGCAGTTTTGTAGGCAGGGGAGAAGCTTTCTTT.